This T cell receptor beta chain was found in a study of T cell responses to AZD1222 COVID-19 vaccine. Libraries were prepared by immunoSEQ multiplex PCR; TCRdb keeps only in-frame clonotypes and omits some of them. The sample contains about 180,000 clones, around 87% of which appear only once. Sequencing used peripheral blood, obtained on day 0 of AZD1222 vaccination. The sequence derives from an adult in good health.

Written as DNA, the CDR3 is TGCGCCAGCAGCTTCGGGCGGATGGATGAAAAACTGTTTTTT. Protein: CASSFGRMDEKLFF. V usage is TRBV5-1 and J usage is TRBJ1-4; D is uncertain. Germline V CDR1 and CDR2: SGHRS, YFSETQ. The V end was cut by 2 bases, the J end by 6 bases, with 11 bases between. The CDR3 consists of 14 residues.